The present T cell receptor (beta chain) was sequenced within a study of shared clonotypes between healthy human individuals. The wider study: Plates per donor: three CD4 naive, three CD4 memory, two CD8 naive, one CD8 memory.

The CDR3 has 15 residues. Germline-derived CDR1 and CDR2 are SGHNT and YYREEE (reference sequence). V was shortened by 2 bases and J by 9 bases, with 18 bases between the two germline ends. Memory CD4+ cells were the fraction left after CD45RA+ naive selection. Several immunoSEQ plates held equal portions of the genomic DNA taken from each subset. Generated by immunoSEQ multiplex PCR, the TCRdb table keeps only in-frame clones and is missing some. The repertoire holds over a million clones, with 75% to 85% as singletons. The source is a young man in good health. Some clones in this sample may be carry-over from other donors' samples. The chain employs TRBV5-4 and TRBJ1-3, with unresolved D. Sequenced: memory CD4+ T cells from PBMCs. Documented subset: CD45RA-negative fraction. CDR3 coding DNA: TGTGCCAGCAGCTTACGTAAAGAAGGATTGGGCACCATATATTTT. This sequence encodes CASSLRKEGLGTIYF.